These 29 T cell receptor beta chains were all obtained from the same sample, sequenced in a study of spatial heterogeneity in lung cancer. MiXCR was run by TCRdb on the 5' RACE reads, yielding one entry per CDR3 protein. The sample lists 39,000 or so distinct CDR3 sequences, 10% to 13% occurring once. Time point here: blood at routine non-recurrence follow-up after resection. The input for sequencing was PBMCs, taken at follow-up. All receptors derive from a female donor with early-stage non-small cell lung cancer.

This clonotype was found a few times. V is TRBV15 and J is TRBJ1-4; D not resolved. V was trimmed by 0 bases and J by 8 bases, leaving 7 bases between them. The CDR3 runs to 13 residues. The germline CDR1 and CDR2 sequences are LNHNV and YYDKDF (reference sequence). In nucleotides, the CDR3 is TGTGCCACCAGCAGAGATAAGAAGGAAAAACTGTTTTTT. Translation gives CATSRDKKEKLFF.

CDR3 coding DNA: TGTGCCACCAGTAGTTCTGGGTACTATGGCTACACCTTC. Encoded protein: CATSSSGYYGYTF. The rearrangement links TRBV24-1 to TRBJ1-2, with D unclear. This CDR3 comprises 13 residues. V was shortened by 6 bases and J by 3 bases, with 10 bases between the two germline ends. The germline gives CDR1 KGHDR, CDR2 SFDVKD.

This chain connects TRBV3-1 to TRBJ2-3; 11 bases are shared with TRBD2. Unmatched junction bases numbered 3, after V lost 2 bases and J lost 2 bases. The CDR3 loop spans 16 amino acids. Germline CDR1 reads LGHDT; CDR2 reads YNNKEL (reference sequence). CDR3 residues: CASSQRLAGPTDTQYF. In nucleotides, the CDR3 is TGTGCCAGCAGCCAAAGACTAGCGGGGCCCACAGATACGCAGTATTTT.

This clonotype has more than one count but fewer than ten. The gene calls are TRBV29-1 and TRBJ2-3; 11 bases fit TRBD2. The CDR3 spans 15 residues. V was clipped by 5 bases and J by 5 bases; unmatched bases: 9. From germline, CDR1 is SQVTM and CDR2 ANQGSEA. This CDR3 is CSVWMRLAGRDTQYF. In DNA, the CDR3 is TGCAGCGTTTGGATGCGACTAGCGGGACGAGATACGCAGTATTTT.

This clonotype is medium-sized (0.01 to 0.1%) in the sample. This rearrangement joins TRBV6-2 or TRBV6-3 to TRBJ2-5; D gene ambiguous. Trimming stripped 6 bases from V and 7 bases from J, with 15 bases between. CDR1 and CDR2 (germline): MNHEY, SVGEGT. The CDR3 sequence is 13 residues long. The CDR3 DNA reads TGTGCCAGCAGCCCCGACGAAAAGGGGACCCAGTACTTC. As protein: CASSPDEKGTQYF.

This clonotype was observed many times. The chain combines TRBV7-2 with TRBJ2-1, with TRBD2 identical over 7 bases. There are 13 residues in the CDR3. V lost 5 bases and J lost 10; bases outside the gene matches: 8. Germline V lookup: CDR1 SGHTA, CDR2 FQGNSA. The CDR3 spells CASSINRDYEQFF. DNA of the CDR3: TGTGCCAGCAGCATAAACCGGGACTACGAGCAGTTCTTC.

Within the sample, this clonotype is medium-sized. This chain links TRBV10-3 with TRBJ2-5; TRBD2 aligns across 9 bases. The CDR3 covers 13 residues. The J segment lost 3 bases and the V segment lost 4 bases, leaving 0 bases of the junction unmatched. The germline gives CDR1 ENHRY, CDR2 SYGVKD. In DNA form, the CDR3 reads TGTGCCATCAGTGCTAGCGGGGAAGAGACCCAGTACTTC. This sequence encodes CAISASGEETQYF.

Ten or more counts support this clonotype. V usage is TRBV29-1 and J usage is TRBJ2-7; the D is unclear. The CDR3 loop spans 12 amino acids. The V and J ends lost 0 bases and 5 bases respectively, with 8 bases between them. Germline V gives CDR1 SQVTM, CDR2 ANQGSEA. The CDR3 loop reads CSVEDLGNEQYF. In nucleotides, the CDR3 is TGCAGCGTTGAAGATCTAGGGAACGAGCAGTACTTC.

This clonotype was counted ten times or more. The genes are TRBV12-3 or TRBV12-4 and TRBJ2-5; D possibly corresponds to TRBD1 (6 bases). V lost 5 bases and J lost 0, with 7 bases in between. The CDR3 has 13 residues. CDR3 region: CASSGQNQETQYF. The CDR3 nucleotides read TGTGCCAGCAGTGGACAGAACCAAGAGACCCAGTACTTC.

This clonotype was observed at least ten times. This rearrangement joins TRBV7-9 to TRBJ1-4; D ambiguous. The CDR3 runs to 14 residues. The germline gives CDR1 SEHNR, CDR2 FQNEAQ (reference sequence). Trimming stripped 4 bases from V and 2 bases from J, with 8 bases between. CDR3 nucleotide sequence: TGTGCCAGCAGCTCCATGACCACTAATGAAAAACTGTTTTTT. Protein: CASSSMTTNEKLFF.

This clonotype was detected ten times or more. J is TRBJ1-5 and V is TRBV12-3 or TRBV12-4; 7 nucleotides line up with TRBD1. V lost 2 bases to trimming and J lost 4 bases; unmatched junction nucleotides: 20. The CDR3 is 20 residues long. CDR3 amino acids: CASSLMVSGTGAAGNQPQHF. The CDR3 bases are TGTGCCAGCAGTTTAATGGTCTCGGGTACAGGGGCGGCTGGAAATCAGCCCCAGCATTTT.

This chain uses TRBV19 with TRBJ2-5, with 8 bases that match TRBD1. This CDR3 is 16 amino acids long. J lost 6 bases, V lost 0 bases, and 9 bases had no gene match. Germline assignment: CDR1 LNHDA and CDR2 SQIVND (reference sequence). The CDR3 protein is CASSIDGQGARKTQYF. The CDR3 DNA reads as TGTGCCAGTAGTATAGATGGGCAGGGGGCGCGAAAGACCCAGTACTTC.

This clonotype was detected ten times or more. The chain has TRBV7-2 and TRBJ2-1; unclear D gene. The germline CDR1 and CDR2 sequences are SGHTA and FQGNSA. The CDR3 is 15 amino acids. Trimming removed 0 bases from V and 4 bases from J, with 10 bases in between. CDR3 sequence (DNA): TGTGCCAGCAGCTTAGCGCCACTATCGTACAATGAGCAGTTCTTC. Its protein is CASSLAPLSYNEQFF.

The chain recombines TRBV7-6 with TRBJ2-3, with 9 bases identical to TRBD2. There are 16 residues in the CDR3. Germline-derived CDR1 and CDR2 are SGHVS and FNYEAQ. With 7 bases clipped from V and 4 bases from J, the junction kept 12 bases outside the gene matches. Here the CDR3 reads CASKHSVGGGADTQYF. CDR3 coding DNA: TGTGCCAGCAAACACTCGGTCGGCGGGGGGGCAGATACGCAGTATTTT.

The table lists this clonotype with a few counts. The chain is built from TRBV28 and TRBJ2-1; D perhaps matches TRBD2 (6 bases). Germline CDR1 MDHEN, CDR2 SYDVKM. The V end lost 2 bases, the J end lost 4 bases, and 12 bases lay between the germline ends. The CDR3 has 15 residues. The CDR3 region is CASSLEYREYNEQFF. CDR3 in DNA: TGTGCCAGCAGTTTAGAATATCGGGAGTACAATGAGCAGTTCTTC.

This clonotype occurred many times. Written as DNA, the CDR3 is TGTGCCAGCAGCTTAGGAACCTACAATGAGCAGTTCTTC. Protein product: CASSLGTYNEQFF. V and J are TRBV7-9 and TRBJ2-1; D unresolved. Per germline, CDR1 SEHNR and CDR2 FQNEAQ (reference sequence). This CDR3 is built from 13 residues. Trimming removed 1 base at V and 2 bases at J, with 3 bases between.

This clonotype has only a few counts. V is TRBV12-5 and J is TRBJ2-7; D is unresolved. The CDR3 totals 17 residues. Germline V gene sequence: CDR1 LGHNT, CDR2 FRNRAP. The V end lost 3 bases, the J end lost 0 bases, and 18 bases lay between the germline ends. CDR3 DNA: TGTGCTAGTGGTTTATTTAGTTTTGAAAGCCTCTCCTACGAGCAGTACTTC. Translated: CASGLFSFESLSYEQYF.

About this clonotype: This may be a read error: a much more frequent sequence differs by one nucleotide. The chain carries TRBV7-9 and TRBJ2-5, with D maybe TRBD1 (5 bases). Germline assignment: CDR1 SEHNR and CDR2 FQNEAQ (reference sequence). The CDR3 covers 14 residues. CDR3 nucleotide sequence: TGTGCCGGCAGCTTAGGGGCTGCCCAAGAGACCCAGTACTTC. Translated: CAGSLGAAQETQYF.

This clonotype has at least ten counts. The chain recombines TRBV29-1 with TRBJ2-7; 10 bases align to TRBD2. Germline CDR1 SQVTM, CDR2 ANQGSEA. The CDR3 totals 12 residues. The V gene end was trimmed by 7 bases and the J gene end by 5 bases; junction bases not matched to a gene: 5. The CDR3 DNA follows: TGCAGCGCGACTAGCGGGTGGAACGAGCAGTACTTC. It codes for CSATSGWNEQYF.

This clonotype was detected only a few times. The chain carries TRBV6-2 or TRBV6-3 and TRBJ1-2; 8 bases map to TRBD1. This CDR3 contains 14 residues. Looked up from germline, CDR1 is MNHEY and CDR2 is SVGEGT. J lost 4 bases, V lost 6 bases, and 7 bases had no gene match. In DNA form, the CDR3 reads TGTGCCAGCAGCCCCCGGACAGGGATCTATGGCTACACCTTC. It specifies CASSPRTGIYGYTF.

The chain employs TRBV5-6 and TRBJ2-7, with D uncertain. Trimming left V 5 bases short and J 2 bases short, with 11 bases between. The CDR3 has 13 residues. CDR1 is SGHDT and CDR2 is YYEEEE in the germline V gene. CDR3 sequence (DNA): TGTGCCAGCAGTCTTGGTTCGACCTACGAGCAGTACTTC. This translates into CASSLGSTYEQYF. Full variable domain (outside the CDR3, taken from reference TRBV5-6 and TRBJ2-7): DAGVTQSPTHLIKTRGQQVTLRCSPKSGHDTVSWYQQALGQGPQFIFQYYEEEERQRGNFPDRFSGHQFPNYSSELNVNALLLGDSALYLCASSLGSTYEQYFGPGTRLTVT.

The chain links TRBV7-2 to TRBJ1-2; 10 bases fit TRBD1. Germline CDR1 and CDR2: SGHTA and FQGNSA. V lost 6 bases and J lost 7; bases outside the gene matches: 8. This CDR3 contains 14 residues. The CDR3 loop reads CASSLGQGLRGYTF. CDR3 sequence (DNA): TGTGCCAGCAGTTTGGGACAGGGGTTACGTGGCTACACCTTC. Full variable domain (outside the CDR3, taken from reference TRBV7-2 and TRBJ1-2): GAGVSQSPSNKVTEKGKDVELRCDPISGHTALYWYRQSLGQGLEFLIYFQGNSAPDKSGLPSDRFSAERTGGSVSTLTIQRTQQEDSAVYLCASSLGQGLRGYTFGSGTRLTVV.

The V call is TRBV29-1, the J call TRBJ1-2; the match to TRBD1 covers 12 bases. J gave up 6 bases and V 7 bases, and 3 bases lay outside the gene matches. Germline CDR1 and CDR2: SQVTM and ANQGSEA. This CDR3 region has 12 residues. CDR3 residues: CSGGTGGNGYTF. DNA of the CDR3: TGCAGCGGAGGGACAGGGGGCAATGGCTACACCTTC. Filled out from reference TRBV29-1 and TRBJ1-2, the complete variable domain reads SAVISQKPSRDICQRGTSLTIQCQVDSQVTMMFWYRQQPGQSLTLIATANQGSEATYESGFVIDKFPISRPNLTFSTLTVSNMSPEDSSIYLCSGGTGGNGYTFGSGTRLTVV.

J is TRBJ1-1 and V is TRBV28; a possible D gene is TRBD1 (5 bases). This CDR3 has 15 amino acids. CDR1 is MDHEN and CDR2 is SYDVKM in the germline V gene. Trimming took 6 bases from V and 1 from J, leaving 15 bases between them. CDR3 nucleotides: TGTGCCAGCAGACCCCCACCCGGGACGAACACTGAAGCTTTCTTT. Its protein product is CASRPPPGTNTEAFF.

This clonotype was observed a few times. The chain uses TRBV7-2 and TRBJ1-2, with D possibly TRBD1 on 6 matching bases. This CDR3 region has 16 residues. Germline V lookup: CDR1 SGHTA, CDR2 FQGNSA. V dropped 3 bases and J dropped 2 bases, with 16 bases sitting between them. In nucleotides, the CDR3 is TGTGCCAGCAGCTTGGGACAAGGGAGGGAGAACTATGGCTACACCTTC. It specifies CASSLGQGRENYGYTF. The whole variable domain, remainder taken from reference TRBV7-2 and TRBJ1-2, is GAGVSQSPSNKVTEKGKDVELRCDPISGHTALYWYRQSLGQGLEFLIYFQGNSAPDKSGLPSDRFSAERTGGSVSTLTIQRTQQEDSAVYLCASSLGQGRENYGYTFGSGTRLTVV.

Only a few counts were recorded for this clonotype. The rearrangement links TRBV10-3 to TRBJ2-2; TRBD2 matches at 7 bases. There are 15 residues in the CDR3. Germline V lookup: CDR1 ENHRY, CDR2 SYGVKD. After removal of 6 bases from V and 0 bases from J, the junction contained 4 bases not matched to a gene. This chain's CDR3 is CAIRDAGANTGELFF. CDR3 nucleotides: TGTGCCATCAGGGATGCGGGAGCGAACACCGGGGAGCTGTTTTTT.

This clonotype occurred many times. The rearrangement joins TRBV20-1 to TRBJ1-5, with 7 bases that match TRBD1. The germline CDR1 and CDR2 sequences are DFQATT and SNEGSKA (reference sequence). This CDR3 is 15 amino acids long. The junction had 6 bases not matched to a gene; V was cut back by 2 bases and J by 2 bases. The CDR3 is CSARRYRGGNQPQHF. The CDR3, as DNA: TGCAGTGCTAGACGATACAGGGGAGGCAATCAGCCCCAGCATTTT.

This clonotype was counted between two and nine times. The chain joins TRBV9 to TRBJ2-2; 10 positions agree with TRBD2. There are 15 residues in the CDR3. The germline gives CDR1 SGDLS, CDR2 YYNGEE. The J segment lost 5 bases and the V segment lost 0 bases, leaving 1 base of the junction unmatched. The CDR3 DNA follows: TGTGCCAGCAGCGTAGGGACTAGCGGAACCGGGGAGCTGTTTTTT. This translates into CASSVGTSGTGELFF. Full variable domain (rest looked up from reference TRBV9 and TRBJ2-2): DSGVTQTPKHLITATGQRVTLRCSPRSGDLSVYWYQQSLDQGLQFLIQYYNGEERAKGNILERFSAQQFPDLHSELNLSSLELGDSALYFCASSVGTSGTGELFFGEGSRLTVL.

CDR3 DNA sequence: TGTGCCACCAGCAGAGATCTTGGGGGTCAAAGGGAAGCTTTCTTT. It yields the protein CATSRDLGGQREAFF. The chain is built from TRBV15 and TRBJ1-1, with D possibly matching TRBD1 (5 bases). CDR1 LNHNV and CDR2 YYDKDF come from the germline V gene (reference sequence). The CDR3 has 15 amino acids. Trimming took 0 bases from V and 8 from J, leaving 16 bases between them. Together with reference TRBV15 and TRBJ1-1, the CDR3 gives the full variable domain: DAMVIQNPRYQVTQFGKPVTLSCSQTLNHNVMYWYQQKSSQAPKLLFHYYDKDFNNEADTPDNFQSRRPNTSFCFLDIRSPGLGDTAMYLCATSRDLGGQREAFFGQGTRLTVV.